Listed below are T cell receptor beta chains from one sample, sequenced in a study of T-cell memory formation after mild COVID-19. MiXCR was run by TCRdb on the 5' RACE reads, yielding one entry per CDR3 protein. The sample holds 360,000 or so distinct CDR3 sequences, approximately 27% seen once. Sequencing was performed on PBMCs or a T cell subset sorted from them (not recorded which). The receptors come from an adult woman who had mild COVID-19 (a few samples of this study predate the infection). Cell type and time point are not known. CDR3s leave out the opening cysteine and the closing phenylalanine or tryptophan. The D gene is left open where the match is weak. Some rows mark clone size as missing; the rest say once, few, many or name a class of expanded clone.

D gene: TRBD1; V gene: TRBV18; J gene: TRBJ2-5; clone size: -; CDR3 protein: ASSQTGTAGKETQY
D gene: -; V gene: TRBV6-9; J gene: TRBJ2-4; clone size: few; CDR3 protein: ASSYSPLGAGMAKNIQY
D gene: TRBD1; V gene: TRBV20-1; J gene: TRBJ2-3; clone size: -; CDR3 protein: SARKGARRDTQY
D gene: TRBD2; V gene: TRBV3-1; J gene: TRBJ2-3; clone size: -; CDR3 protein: ASSQDLGVAGTQY
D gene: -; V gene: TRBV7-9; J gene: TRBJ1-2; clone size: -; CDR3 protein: ASSFPGHYYGYT
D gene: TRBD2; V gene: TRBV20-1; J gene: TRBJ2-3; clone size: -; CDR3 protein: SARDRASGMTSTDTQY
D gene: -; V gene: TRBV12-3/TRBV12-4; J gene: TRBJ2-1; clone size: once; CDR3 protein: ASRGVNEQF
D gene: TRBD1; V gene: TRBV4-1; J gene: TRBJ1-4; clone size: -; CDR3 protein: ASSTTGVNEKLF
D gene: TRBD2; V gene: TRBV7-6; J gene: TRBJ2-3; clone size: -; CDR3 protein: ASSRLLAGGPEDTQY
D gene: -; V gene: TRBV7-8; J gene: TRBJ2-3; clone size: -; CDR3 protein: ASSLAGYTDTQY
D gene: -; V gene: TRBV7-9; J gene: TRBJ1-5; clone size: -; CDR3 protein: ASSPGLLGEDQPQH
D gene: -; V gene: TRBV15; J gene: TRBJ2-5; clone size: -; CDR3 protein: ATSREGGHGETQY
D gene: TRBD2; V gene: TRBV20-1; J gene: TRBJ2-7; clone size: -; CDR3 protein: SALGSREKTYEQY
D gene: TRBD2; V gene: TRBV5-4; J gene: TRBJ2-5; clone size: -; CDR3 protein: ASSLGSGRGETQY
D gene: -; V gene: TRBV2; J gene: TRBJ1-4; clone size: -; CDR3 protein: ASSDEGGLNEKLF
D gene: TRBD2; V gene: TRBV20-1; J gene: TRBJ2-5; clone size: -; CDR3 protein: SASRRTSLSETQY
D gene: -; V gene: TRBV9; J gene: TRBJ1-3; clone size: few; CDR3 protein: ASSGTGTSGNTIY
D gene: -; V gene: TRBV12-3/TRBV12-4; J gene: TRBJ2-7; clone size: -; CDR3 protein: ASSVPGKGYEQY
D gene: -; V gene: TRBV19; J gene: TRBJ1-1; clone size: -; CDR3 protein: ASSIAEDTEAF
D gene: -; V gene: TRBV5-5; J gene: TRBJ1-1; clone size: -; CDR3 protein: ASNEYRVTSTEAF
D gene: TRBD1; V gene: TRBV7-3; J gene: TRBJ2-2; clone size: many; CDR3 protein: ASSRQGLNTGELF
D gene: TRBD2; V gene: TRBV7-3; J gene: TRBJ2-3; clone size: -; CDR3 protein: ASASGRALDTQY
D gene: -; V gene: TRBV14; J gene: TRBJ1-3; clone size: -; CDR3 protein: ASSQDFRTLRNTIY
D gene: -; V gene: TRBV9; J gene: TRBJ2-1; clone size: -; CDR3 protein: ASSVGGRWHNEQF
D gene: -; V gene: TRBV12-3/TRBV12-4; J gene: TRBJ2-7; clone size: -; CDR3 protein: ASSRAINNAQY
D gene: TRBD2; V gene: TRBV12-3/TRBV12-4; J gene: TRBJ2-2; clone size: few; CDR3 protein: ASSEGLAGEGTGELF
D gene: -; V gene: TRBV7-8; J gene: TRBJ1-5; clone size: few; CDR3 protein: ASSSSTGNQPQH
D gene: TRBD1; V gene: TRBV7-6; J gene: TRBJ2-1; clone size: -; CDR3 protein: ASSPGTGEVGEQF
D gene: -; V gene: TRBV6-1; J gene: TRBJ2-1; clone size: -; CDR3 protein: ASSEGDTHNEQF
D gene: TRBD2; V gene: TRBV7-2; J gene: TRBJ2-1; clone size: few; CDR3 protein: ASSLGGGLGNEQF
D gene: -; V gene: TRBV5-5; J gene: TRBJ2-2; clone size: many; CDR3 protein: ASSLGPELF
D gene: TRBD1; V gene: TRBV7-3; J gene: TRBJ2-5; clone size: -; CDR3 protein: ASSPTTGRRQETQY
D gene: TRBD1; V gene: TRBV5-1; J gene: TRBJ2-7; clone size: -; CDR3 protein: ASSSGQITSYEQY
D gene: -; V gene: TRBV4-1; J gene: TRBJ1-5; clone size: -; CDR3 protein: ASSQGYNQPQH
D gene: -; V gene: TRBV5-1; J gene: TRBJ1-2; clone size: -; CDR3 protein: ASSPLQGIGYT
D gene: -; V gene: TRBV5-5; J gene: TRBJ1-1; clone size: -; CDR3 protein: ASTVSGGVEAF
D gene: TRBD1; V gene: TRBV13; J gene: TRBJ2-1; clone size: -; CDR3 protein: ASSHRDRAYEQF
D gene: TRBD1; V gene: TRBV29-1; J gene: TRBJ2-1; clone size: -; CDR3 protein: SVEETDRAAYNEQF
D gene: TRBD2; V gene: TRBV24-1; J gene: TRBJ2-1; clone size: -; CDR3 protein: ATSDFLIGGGTSGELEQF
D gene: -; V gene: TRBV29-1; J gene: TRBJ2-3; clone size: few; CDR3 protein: SVEGGGASGTQY
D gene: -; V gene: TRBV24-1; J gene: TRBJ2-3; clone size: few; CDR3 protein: ATSDLRRAPDTQY
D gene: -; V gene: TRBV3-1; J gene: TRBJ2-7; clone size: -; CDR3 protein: ASSQGPREQY
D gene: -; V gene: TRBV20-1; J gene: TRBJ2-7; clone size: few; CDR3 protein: SAAPQGDEQY
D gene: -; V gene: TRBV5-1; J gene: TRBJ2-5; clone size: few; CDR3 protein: ASSLEAGETQY
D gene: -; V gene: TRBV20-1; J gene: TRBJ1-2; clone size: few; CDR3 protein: SAQRGGVYGYT
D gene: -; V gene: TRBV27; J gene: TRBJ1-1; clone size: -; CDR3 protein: ASIDPGVAEAF
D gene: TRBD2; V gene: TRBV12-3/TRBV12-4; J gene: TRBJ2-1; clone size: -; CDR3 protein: ASSLGTASAGGANNEQF